The 18 T cell receptor beta chains listed next were all sequenced from one sample in a study of response to subunit inactivated influenza vaccine. TCRdb re-called the RT-PCR reads with MiXCR, one entry per CDR3 protein. Of approximately 500,000 distinct CDR3 sequences in the sample, 10% to 15% are singletons; the top ten hold around 12%. The sequencing used PBMCs from blood, collected around seven weeks after vaccination. The receptors come from a man aged 50 to 60 who received an inactivated influenza vaccine.

V is TRBV11-2 and J is TRBJ2-7, with 10 bases matching TRBD2. The CDR3 runs to 15 residues. The ends lost 7 bases at V and 1 base at J; junction bases unmatched: 7. Germline loops: CDR1 SGHAT, CDR2 FQNNGV. The DNA of the CDR3 is TGTGCCAGCACCCTGACTAGCGGGTCTTCCTACGAGCAGTACTTC. This translates into CASTLTSGSSYEQYF.

This clonotype was observed a few times. The chain joins TRBV5-1 to TRBJ2-1; D is uncertain. The CDR3 contains 14 residues. Trimming shortened V by 0 bases and J by 2 bases, and 6 bases separated the two germline ends. CDR1 and CDR2 (germline): SGHRS, YFSETQ. CDR3 sequence (DNA): TGCGCCAGCAGCTTGGGGGAAGCCTACAATGAGCAGTTCTTC. It translates to CASSLGEAYNEQFF.

This clonotype was seen only a few times. The chain employs TRBV27 and TRBJ2-3; maybe TRBD1 (5 bases). V was shortened by 8 bases and J by 2 bases, with 14 bases between the two germline ends. The CDR3 runs to 14 residues. Germline loops: CDR1 MNHEY, CDR2 SMNVEV (reference sequence). In nucleotides, the CDR3 is TGTGCCAGCCTCGAGAGGACATCCACAGATACGCAGTATTTT. Its protein product is CASLERTSTDTQYF.

This clonotype was seen more than once but under ten times. This chain uses TRBV11-2 with TRBJ2-1; 15 nucleotides match TRBD2. This CDR3 is built from 17 residues. Trimming took 5 bases from V and 4 from J; bases not matched to a gene: 6. Germline V CDR1 and CDR2: SGHAT, FQNNGV. As DNA, the CDR3 is TGTGCCAGCAGCCAAGGGACTAGCGGGAGGAAATACAATGAGCAGTTCTTC. Translating gives CASSQGTSGRKYNEQFF.

The CDR3 DNA is TGTGCCAGCAGCCCATCCGCGGGTGAGGGCAATCAGCCCCAGCATTTT. Its protein product is CASSPSAGEGNQPQHF. The rearrangement joins TRBV9 to TRBJ1-5; unclear D gene. Germline loops: CDR1 SGDLS, CDR2 YYNGEE. The CDR3 totals 16 residues. Trimming left V 4 bases short and J 2 bases short, with 16 bases between.

In its sample, this clonotype was seen a few times. This sequence joins TRBV12-3 or TRBV12-4 and TRBJ1-1, with D maybe TRBD1 (6 bases). Trimming pared 8 bases from V and 4 bases from J, leaving 11 bases between. The CDR3 has 12 amino acids. CDR3 region: CASDRGATEAFF. CDR3 coding DNA: TGTGCCAGCGATCGGGGGGCCACTGAAGCTTTCTTT.

The rearrangement joins TRBV20-1 to TRBJ2-1; 12 nucleotides line up with TRBD2. Trimming at V came to 0 bases and at J to 9 bases, leaving 12 bases not matched to a gene. Germline V CDR1 and CDR2: DFQATT, SNEGSKA (reference sequence). The CDR3 contains 17 residues. The CDR3 reads CSARDILAGGPGSEQFF. The DNA for the CDR3 is TGCAGTGCTAGAGATATACTAGCGGGAGGCCCGGGGAGTGAGCAGTTCTTC.

The gene calls are TRBV7-3 and TRBJ2-1; 8 nucleotides line up with TRBD2. CDR1 SGHTA and CDR2 FQGTGA come from the germline V gene. The V gene end was trimmed by 5 bases and the J gene end by 11 bases; junction bases not matched to a gene: 8. The CDR3 spans 13 residues. CDR3 coding DNA: TGTGCCAGCAGCATTAGCGGGAACGACAAGCAGTTCTTC. The encoded protein is CASSISGNDKQFF.

In this sample, this clonotype turned up many times. V gene TRBV20-1 combines with J gene TRBJ2-3; 7 positions match TRBD2. CDR3 length: 16 residues. J lost 7 bases, V lost 0 bases, and 13 bases had no gene match. Germline V CDR1 and CDR2: DFQATT, SNEGSKA (reference sequence). CDR3 in amino acids: CSARDLRGRAGYTQYF. DNA for the CDR3: TGCAGTGCTAGAGATCTCCGTGGGAGGGCCGGTTATACGCAGTATTTT.

This clonotype has a handful of counts. The rearrangement links TRBV6-1 to TRBJ2-7; tentative D call: TRBD2 (7 bases). V was trimmed by 6 bases and J by 4 bases, leaving 28 bases between them. The CDR3 is made up of 18 amino acids. Germline V gives CDR1 MNHNS, CDR2 SASEGT. The CDR3 loop reads CASSSFGRGGLGLYEQYF. Here the CDR3 DNA reads TGTGCCAGCAGCTCCTTCGGCAGGGGAGGGTTGGGACTTTACGAGCAGTACTTC.

This clonotype was observed a handful of times. The chain uses TRBV9 and TRBJ2-7; 10 nucleotides align to TRBD2. The germline CDR1 and CDR2 sequences are SGDLS and YYNGEE. The CDR3 runs to 18 residues. V gave up 0 bases and J gave up 6 bases; unmatched junction bases: 15. DNA of the CDR3: TGTGCCAGCAGCGTAGCAACCCTCGAGCGGGAGGGCCGGTGCGAGCAGTACTTC. This translates into CASSVATLEREGRCEQYF.

To note about this clonotype: The germline gene is not matched at one end of the junction; a read error may be the cause. The chain recombines TRBV5-1 with TRBJ2-5; 7 bases agree with TRBD1. The length of the CDR3 is 14 residues. The germline V gene has CDR1 SGHRS and CDR2 YFSETQ. The CDR3 spells CASSRGTAQETHYF. CDR3 DNA: TGCGCCAGCAGCAGGGGGACAGCACAAGAGACCCACTACTTC.

There are many counts of this clonotype. This chain joins TRBV29-1 and TRBJ2-1; 10 nucleotides line up with TRBD1. The CDR3 sequence is 15 residues long. In germline, CDR1 is SQVTM, CDR2 ANQGSEA. J was trimmed by 7 bases and V by 2 bases; bases with no gene match: 8. The CDR3 DNA follows: TGCAGCGTTGAAAACTTCGGACAGGGGGGAAATGAGCAGTTCTTC. Translating it yields CSVENFGQGGNEQFF.

The V gene is TRBV27, the J gene TRBJ2-2; 11 bases align to TRBD2. Trimming removed 1 base from V and 1 base from J; junction bases left unmatched: 14. The V gene's germline CDR1 is MNHEY and CDR2 SMNVEV (reference sequence). The CDR3 extends over 21 amino acids. The CDR3 DNA reads as TGTGCCAGCAGTTTATTTCCTAGCGGGAGGATCCCACGAAGGAACACCGGGGAGCTGTTTTTT. Its protein is CASSLFPSGRIPRRNTGELFF.

The rearrangement links TRBV4-3 to TRBJ2-7; 8 nucleotides match TRBD2. The CDR3 totals 15 residues. V shed 1 base, J shed 2 bases, and the junction held 4 bases outside the gene matches. Germline CDR1 and CDR2: LGHNA and YSLEER. The DNA for the CDR3 is TGCGCCAGCAGCCAAGTGCATAGCGGGGCCTACGAGCAGTACTTC. It is translated as CASSQVHSGAYEQYF.

This clonotype turned up a few times. This chain uses TRBV7-6 with TRBJ2-7; 11 nucleotides align to TRBD1. V trimming: 1 base; J trimming: 6 bases; junction bases outside the gene matches: 8. Germline CDR1 is SGHVS and CDR2 is FNYEAQ. The CDR3 sequence is 16 residues long. CDR3 region: CASSLGFPGQGGEQYF. DNA of the CDR3: TGTGCCAGCAGCTTAGGGTTTCCGGGACAGGGGGGCGAGCAGTACTTC.

A few counts support this clonotype. The CDR3 nucleotides read TGTGCCAGCAGTCCGACAGGGGGGGGGCACACAGATACGCAGTATTTT. As protein: CASSPTGGGHTDTQYF. The rearrangement joins TRBV27 to TRBJ2-3; 9 bases fit TRBD1. The CDR3 is 16 amino acids. Per germline, CDR1 MNHEY and CDR2 SMNVEV (reference sequence). Trimming took 5 bases from V and 2 from J; bases not matched to a gene: 8.

V gene TRBV5-1 combines with J gene TRBJ2-3; D is unresolved. The CDR3 is made up of 15 amino acids. Germline lookup yields CDR1 SGHRS and CDR2 YFSETQ. V was clipped by 2 bases and J by 2 bases, with 12 bases between them. The DNA of the CDR3 is TGCGCCAGCAGCTTAGGAAACAGTTTCACAGATACGCAGTATTTT. Its protein is CASSLGNSFTDTQYF.